This T cell receptor beta chain originates from a study of blood T cell repertoires in COVID-19. Per germline, CDR1 MDHEN and CDR2 SYDVKM. V was clipped by 8 bases and J by 9 bases, with 17 bases between them. The CDR3 sequence is 13 residues long. Measured with immunoSEQ multiplex PCR; TCRdb has only the in-frame clones, and not every one. Here the sample spans roughly 200,000 clones, 70% to 90% being singletons. The sequencing sample was made of peripheral blood. The J gene is TRBJ1-5, the V gene TRBV28; D is ambiguous. The sequence came from a human donor with active or convalescent COVID-19. The donor label of this sample is uncertain. The CDR3 is CASVWEGISPQHF. CDR3 DNA: TGTGCCAGCGTATGGGAGGGAATATCGCCCCAGCATTTT.